Following are 23 T cell receptor beta chains from one sample sequenced in a study of T cell responses to AZD1222 COVID-19 vaccine. Sequencing was performed with immunoSEQ multiplex PCR; in TCRdb, only in-frame clones are kept and a portion is missing. The table shows under 170,000 clones, with around 94% occurring only once. Sequenced here: peripheral blood, sampled on day 0 of AZD1222 vaccination. The receptor set was obtained from an adult in good health.

In DNA form, the CDR3 reads TGTGCCACCAGCAGAGGCTCCGGGGACGGGGCCAACGTCCTGACTTTC. It encodes CATSRGSGDGANVLTF. This chain joins TRBV15 and TRBJ2-6, with D possibly being TRBD1 or TRBD2 (5 bases each). V was trimmed by 1 base and J by 4 bases, leaving 11 bases between them. CDR3 length: 16 residues. CDR1 is LNHNV and CDR2 is YYDKDF in the germline V gene (reference sequence).

The chain combines TRBV19 with TRBJ1-6, with D unresolved. Germline V lookup: CDR1 LNHDA, CDR2 SQIVND (reference sequence). V gave up 6 bases and J gave up 3 bases, with 12 bases separating them. The CDR3 contains 15 residues. CDR3 protein: CASRIKTSYNSPLHF. As DNA, the CDR3 is TGTGCCAGTAGGATAAAAACAAGCTATAATTCACCCCTCCACTTT.

This chain links TRBV28 with TRBJ1-4; a weak D match, TRBD1 (6 bases). The germline V gene has CDR1 MDHEN and CDR2 SYDVKM. V lost 6 bases and J lost 7, with 18 bases in between. This CDR3 spans 15 amino acids. The CDR3 coding sequence is TGTGCCAGCAGCCGGACAGTCGGGTTTTCTGAAAAACTGTTTTTT. It yields the protein CASSRTVGFSEKLFF.

This clone was seen only a few times. The V gene is TRBV19, the J gene TRBJ1-2; no definite D call. CDR1 LNHDA and CDR2 SQIVND come from the germline V gene (reference sequence). Trimming took off 7 bases at V and 8 bases at J, with 14 bases between the two ends. CDR3 length: 12 amino acids. The CDR3 DNA is TGTGCCAGTAACATGGGAGGGTTCGGCTACACCTTC. Its translation is CASNMGGFGYTF.

The rearrangement links TRBV11-2 to TRBJ1-1; a weak D match, TRBD1 (5 bases). Germline V gene sequence: CDR1 SGHAT, CDR2 FQNNGV. Between the trimmed V and J ends, which lost 2 bases and 4 bases, there was a span of 11 bases. CDR3 length equals 14 residues. The CDR3 coding sequence is TGTGCCAGCAGCTTAATGTGGGGGGGCACTGAAGCTTTCTTT. Translation gives CASSLMWGGTEAFF.

The genes are TRBV28 and TRBJ2-7; 13 positions match TRBD2. Germline V gene data show CDR1 as MDHEN and CDR2 as SYDVKM. CDR3 length: 15 residues. J was trimmed by 3 bases and V by 6 bases; bases with no gene match: 5. The CDR3: CASRYGTSGIYEQYV. CDR3 nucleotide sequence: TGTGCCAGCAGGTACGGGACTAGCGGGATCTACGAGCAGTACGTC.

The CDR3 loop is CASSNFGPWRGEEETQYF. DNA for the CDR3: TGTGCCAGTAGTAATTTCGGTCCCTGGAGGGGGGAAGAAGAGACCCAGTACTTC. The chain has TRBV19 and TRBJ2-5; possibly TRBD1 or TRBD2 for D (6 bases each). The CDR3 runs 18 residues. The V and J ends lost 4 bases and 3 bases respectively, with 24 bases between them. Germline CDR1 reads LNHDA; CDR2 reads SQIVND (reference sequence).

CDR3 sequence reads: CATSRGAQGRASNEKLFF. The DNA of the CDR3 is TGTGCCACCAGCAGAGGGGCTCAGGGTAGAGCGTCTAATGAAAAACTGTTTTTT. V usage is TRBV15 and J usage is TRBJ1-4; D is possibly TRBD1 (5 bases). This CDR3 contains 18 residues. The germline CDR1 and CDR2 sequences are LNHNV and YYDKDF (reference sequence). Trimming removed 1 base at V and 3 bases at J, with 18 bases between.

The rearrangement links TRBV27 to TRBJ1-1; D is perhaps TRBD1 (5 bases). V was trimmed by 0 bases and J by 0 bases, leaving 14 bases between them. The germline gives CDR1 MNHEY, CDR2 SMNVEV (reference sequence). This CDR3 has 17 residues. This CDR3 reads CASSLSGQTTMNTEAFF. CDR3 nucleotides: TGTGCCAGCAGTTTATCGGGGCAGACAACCATGAACACTGAAGCTTTCTTT.

CDR3 in amino acids: CASGFLNTEAFF. The DNA for the CDR3 is TGTGCCAGCGGCTTTTTGAACACTGAAGCTTTCTTT. The chain is built from TRBV2 and TRBJ1-1; D not certain. In germline, CDR1 is SNHLY, CDR2 FYNNEI. The CDR3 totals 12 residues. V was cut by 8 bases and J by 0 bases, with 7 bases left in between. The entire variable domain, with the rest obtained from reference TRBV2 and TRBJ1-1, is as follows: EPEVTQTPSHQVTQMGQEVILRCVPISNHLYFYWYRQILGQKVEFLVSFYNNEISEKSEIFDDQFSVERPDGSNFTLKIRSTKLEDSAMYFCASGFLNTEAFFGQGTRLTVV.

The chain is built from TRBV4-2 and TRBJ2-2; 11 nucleotides match TRBD2. Germline V gene lookup returns CDR1 LGHNA and CDR2 YNFKEQ. This CDR3 contains 21 residues. Unmatched junction bases numbered 15, after V lost 0 bases and J lost 3 bases. CDR3 amino acids: CASSQEAASPSSGRHTGELFF. The CDR3 bases are TGTGCCAGCAGCCAAGAAGCCGCCTCCCCCTCTAGCGGGAGGCACACCGGGGAGCTGTTTTTT.

The chain carries TRBV6-5 and TRBJ2-1; D possibly corresponds to TRBD2 (6 bases). This CDR3 is 13 amino acids long. Germline CDR1 and CDR2: MNHEY and SVGAGI. V shed 10 bases and J shed 5 bases, with 15 bases lying between them. The CDR3 sequence is CATTGDGDNEQFF. The CDR3 nucleotides are TGTGCCACAACGGGAGACGGGGACAATGAGCAGTTCTTC.

This chain links TRBV3-1 (or the pseudogene TRBV3-2) with TRBJ1-1, with TRBD1 as a possible D gene (6 bases). Between the trimmed V and J ends, which lost 4 bases and 5 bases, there was a span of 26 bases. The CDR3 consists of 18 residues. Germline CDR1 reads LGHDT; CDR2 reads YNNKEL (reference sequence). DNA of the CDR3: TGTGCCAGCAGCCCCGTCTTTAGGCAGGGGAGGGTAGGGACTGAAGCTTTCTTT. Its translation: CASSPVFRQGRVGTEAFF.

V usage is TRBV7-9 and J usage is TRBJ1-2; D might be TRBD1 (6 bases). The V gene lost 2 bases and the J gene lost 4 bases, with 17 bases spanning the gap. There are 16 residues in the CDR3. The V gene's germline CDR1 is SEHNR and CDR2 FQNEAQ (reference sequence). CDR3 protein: CASSLTGPSLGYGYTF. The CDR3 nucleotides read TGTGCCAGCAGCTTAACAGGGCCCTCTTTGGGCTATGGCTACACCTTC.

The sample holds a few counts of this clone. In nucleotides, the CDR3 is TGTGCCACCAGCAGAGCCGGCACGGAAGCCTATGGCTACACCTTC. It translates to CATSRAGTEAYGYTF. The V call is TRBV15, the J call TRBJ1-2; D is uncertain. Germline loops: CDR1 LNHNV, CDR2 YYDKDF (reference sequence). The CDR3 contains 15 residues. V lost 1 base, J lost 4 bases, and 13 bases lay in between.

This clone was found once. The V call is TRBV10-1, the J call TRBJ1-3, with D perhaps matching TRBD1 (6 bases). The germline V gene encodes CDR1 WNHNN and CDR2 SYGVQD (reference sequence). The V end lost 11 bases, the J end lost 0 bases, and 11 bases lay between the germline ends. The CDR3 covers 13 residues. The CDR3 protein is CARTAFSGNTIYF. DNA of the CDR3: TGCGCCCGGACAGCGTTCTCTGGAAACACCATATATTTT.

The chain joins TRBV7-2 to TRBJ1-1; D unresolved. The CDR3 contains 16 residues. The V end lost 4 bases, the J end lost 8 bases, and 23 bases lay between the germline ends. The germline gives CDR1 SGHTA, CDR2 FQGNSA. CDR3: CASSYPSGVPGREAFF. CDR3 DNA sequence: TGTGCCAGCAGCTACCCTAGTGGGGTTCCCGGCCGGGAAGCTTTCTTT.

The rearrangement links TRBV11-3 to TRBJ2-2; 9 bases map to TRBD2. V trimming: 5 bases; J trimming: 8 bases; junction bases outside the gene matches: 9. Germline V gene sequence: CDR1 SGHNT, CDR2 YENEEA. CDR3 length: 15 residues. CDR3: CASSASRAGGGELFF. Written as DNA, the CDR3 is TGTGCCAGCAGCGCGTCTCGAGCGGGGGGTGGGGAGCTGTTTTTT.

The CDR3 coding sequence is TGCGCCAGCAGCAGACTGGGGACAGGGGCCAACTATGGCTACACCTTC. Encoded protein: CASSRLGTGANYGYTF. V and J are TRBV4-1 and TRBJ1-2; 10 positions match TRBD1. Per the germline V gene, CDR1 is MGHRA and CDR2 is YSYEKL. Unmatched junction bases numbered 8, after V lost 5 bases and J lost 2 bases. The CDR3 runs to 16 residues.

V and J are TRBV28 and TRBJ1-2; D uncertain. V was pared by 5 bases and J by 0 bases, with 10 bases between. From germline, CDR1 is MDHEN and CDR2 SYDVKM. CDR3 length: 14 amino acids. The CDR3 bases are TGTGCCAGCAGTCCTACCGAATCTAACTATGGCTACACCTTC. It is translated as CASSPTESNYGYTF.

The J gene is TRBJ1-5, the V gene TRBV6-5; no definite D call. V lost 6 bases, J lost 0 bases, and 9 bases lay in between. Germline V CDR1 and CDR2: MNHEY, SVGAGI. The CDR3 covers 14 residues. The CDR3 nucleotides read TGTGCCAGCAGCCGAAGAGGTAGCAATCAGCCCCAGCATTTT. Amino acid sequence: CASSRRGSNQPQHF.

This clone was counted a single time. The V and J genes are TRBV5-6 and TRBJ1-5; D is uncertain. The germline V gene encodes CDR1 SGHDT and CDR2 YYEEEE. V lost 2 bases to trimming and J lost 4 bases, with 10 bases between them. CDR3 length: 14 amino acids. The CDR3 is CASSFFSGNQPQHF. The CDR3 nucleotides read TGTGCCAGCAGCTTTTTTTCGGGGAATCAGCCCCAGCATTTT.

The chain is built from TRBV28 and TRBJ1-3; D may be TRBD1 (6 bases). The CDR3 has 15 residues. V lost 4 bases to trimming and J lost 3 bases, with 13 bases between them. From germline, CDR1 is MDHEN and CDR2 SYDVKM. Here the CDR3 DNA reads TGTGCCAGCAGTTCACCCTACAGGGTTGGAAACACCATATATTTT. This translates into CASSSPYRVGNTIYF. Based on the CDR3 plus reference TRBV28 and TRBJ1-3, the full variable domain is DVKVTQSSRYLVKRTGEKVFLECVQDMDHENMFWYRQDPGLGLRLIYFSYDVKMKEKGDIPEGYSVSREKKERFSLILESASTNQTSMYLCASSSPYRVGNTIYFGEGSWLTVV.